Below are 22 T cell receptor beta chains sequenced from a single sample in a study of cytomegalovirus exposure and HLA in healthy donors. PCR involved 60 Vbeta and 13 Jbeta primers. The table came from immunoSEQ multiplex PCR; TCRdb's copy has only in-frame clones and leaves some out. The sample contains roughly 120,000 clones, roughly 79% of which appear only once. Material: PBMCs. These receptors were collected from a woman aged 35 to 49 in good health and CMV-seronegative.

The J gene is TRBJ2-7, the V gene TRBV4-2; D possibly corresponds to TRBD2 (6 bases). Germline assignment: CDR1 LGHNA and CDR2 YNFKEQ. This CDR3 has 14 amino acids. V was pared by 4 bases and J by 2 bases, with 12 bases between. The CDR3 DNA follows: TGTGCCAGCAGCCCAATAGCGGTTACCTACGAGCAGTACTTC. Amino acid sequence: CASSPIAVTYEQYF.

CDR3 nucleotide sequence: TGTGCCTGGAGAACTAGCGGGGGGCCTAAAAACATTCAGTACTTC. Its protein is CAWRTSGGPKNIQYF. V usage is TRBV30 and J usage is TRBJ2-4, with 12 nucleotides matching TRBD2. The germline CDR1 and CDR2 sequences are GTSNPN and SVGIG (reference sequence). Unmatched junction bases numbered 4, after V lost 3 bases and J lost 4 bases. The length of the CDR3 is 15 residues.

The chain recombines TRBV7-6 with TRBJ2-1; 7 bases line up with TRBD2. Germline V gene lookup returns CDR1 SGHVS and CDR2 FNYEAQ. The CDR3 length is 17 residues. V gave up 1 base and J gave up 7 bases; unmatched junction bases: 13. The chain's CDR3 is CASSLVARSGGGNEQFF. The CDR3 nucleotides read TGTGCCAGCAGCTTAGTGGCGCGTTCGGGGGGTGGAAATGAGCAGTTCTTC.

The rearrangement links TRBV19 to TRBJ2-3; D gene ambiguous. V lost 3 bases to trimming and J lost 1 base, with 8 bases between them. CDR1 LNHDA and CDR2 SQIVND come from the germline V gene (reference sequence). The CDR3 sequence is 14 residues long. The CDR3 coding sequence is TGTGCCAGTAGTATCCGCAGCGGCACAGATACGCAGTATTTT. Translating gives CASSIRSGTDTQYF.

The V call is TRBV18, the J call TRBJ2-3, with 11 nucleotides matching TRBD2. V lost 4 bases, J lost 1 base, and 4 bases stayed unmatched. In germline, CDR1 is KGHSH, CDR2 LQKENI. The CDR3 length is 16 residues. The CDR3 DNA reads as TGTGCCAGCTCACGGGGACTAGCGGAACGCACAGATACGCAGTATTTT. It specifies CASSRGLAERTDTQYF.

The chain couples TRBV4-2 to TRBJ1-4; D is ambiguous. The CDR3 consists of 17 residues. V lost 1 base and J 4 bases, leaving 16 bases between the germline ends. Looked up from germline, CDR1 is LGHNA and CDR2 is YNFKEQ. The CDR3 is CASSQATGTRNNEKLFF. Here the CDR3 DNA reads TGTGCCAGCAGCCAAGCGACGGGTACGAGGAATAATGAAAAACTGTTTTTT.

The rearrangement uses TRBV15 and TRBJ2-6; D is unclear. CDR1 and CDR2 (germline): LNHNV, YYDKDF (reference sequence). V lost 3 bases and J 0 bases, leaving 12 bases between the germline ends. The CDR3 extends over 17 amino acids. CDR3 nucleotide sequence: TGTGCCACCAGCAGTCTGGGCGATAACTCTGGGGCCAACGTCCTGACTTTC. This sequence encodes CATSSLGDNSGANVLTF.

This chain joins TRBV6-1 and TRBJ2-2, with a tentative D call TRBD1 (5 bases). Looked up from germline, CDR1 is MNHNS and CDR2 is SASEGT. Trimming pared 8 bases from V and 3 bases from J, leaving 10 bases between. CDR3 length: 13 amino acids. CDR3 DNA sequence: TGTGCCAGCGGAAGACAGTACACCGGGGAGCTGTTTTTT. Amino acid sequence: CASGRQYTGELFF.

This chain links TRBV7-9 with TRBJ2-1; 14 nucleotides line up with TRBD2. Germline V gene data show CDR1 as SEHNR and CDR2 as FQNEAQ (reference sequence). The CDR3 is 17 amino acids. V was pared by 5 bases and J by 5 bases, with 8 bases of the junction left unmatched. CDR3 DNA sequence: TGTGCCAGCAGCCTCTCGGGACTAGCGGGAGACAACAATGAGCAGTTCTTC. It codes for CASSLSGLAGDNNEQFF.

V is TRBV19 and J is TRBJ1-1, with D maybe TRBD1 (6 bases). Germline assignment: CDR1 LNHDA and CDR2 SQIVND (reference sequence). The germline V and J ends were trimmed by 0 bases and 0 bases, with 11 bases remaining between them. The CDR3 consists of 16 residues. CDR3 sequence: CASSIDPDSLNTEAFF. The CDR3 DNA follows: TGTGCCAGTAGTATAGACCCGGACAGTTTGAACACTGAAGCTTTCTTT.

The chain employs TRBV2 and TRBJ2-7; 7 bases map to TRBD2. This CDR3 is 18 amino acids long. Per the germline V gene, CDR1 is SNHLY and CDR2 is FYNNEI. J was trimmed by 9 bases and V by 1 base; bases with no gene match: 21. CDR3 amino acids: CASSEGFEGGIYEVVQYF. CDR3 DNA: TGTGCCAGCAGTGAAGGGTTTGAGGGAGGGATCTACGAAGTTGTGCAGTACTTC.

The sample holds one count of this clone. The CDR3 DNA reads as TGTGCCAGCAGCTTAGCCAGGGTTAGCAATCAGCCCCAGCATTTT. This encodes CASSLARVSNQPQHF. The chain has TRBV7-8 and TRBJ1-5, with D maybe TRBD1 (5 bases). The CDR3 totals 15 residues. The V end lost 0 bases, the J end lost 0 bases, and 6 bases lay between the germline ends. Germline loops: CDR1 SGHVS, CDR2 FQNEAQ.

In DNA form, the CDR3 reads TGTGCCAGCAGCTTACTTCCGGGAGTAGGGAATGAGCAGTTCTTC. Residues: CASSLLPGVGNEQFF. V usage is TRBV7-3 and J usage is TRBJ2-1, with a weak D call TRBD2 (6 bases). With 2 bases removed from V and 7 bases from J, the gap between germline ends came to 15 bases. Germline V CDR1 and CDR2: SGHTA, FQGTGA. The CDR3 covers 15 residues.

In this sample, this clone turned up once. The chain links TRBV9 to TRBJ1-1; TRBD1 matches at 8 bases. Germline trimming cut 0 bases from V and 1 base from J; bases unmatched to any gene: 5. The CDR3 covers 16 residues. Per germline, CDR1 SGDLS and CDR2 YYNGEE. DNA of the CDR3: TGTGCCAGCAGCGTAGGGACAGGGAGTAAGAACACTGAAGCTTTCTTT. Its protein product is CASSVGTGSKNTEAFF.

This clone was counted only a few times. The V call is TRBV4-2, the J call TRBJ1-4; D is possibly TRBD1 (5 bases). CDR3 length: 15 residues. Between the trimmed V and J ends, which lost 0 bases and 4 bases, there was a span of 9 bases. Germline V gene lookup returns CDR1 LGHNA and CDR2 YNFKEQ. For the CDR3, the DNA is TGTGCCAGCAGCCAAGATCTCGACAGTAATGAAAAACTGTTTTTT. This gives the protein CASSQDLDSNEKLFF.

The V and J genes are TRBV5-1 and TRBJ2-7; 7 bases align to TRBD1. The CDR3 loop spans 16 amino acids. Germline V gene sequence: CDR1 SGHRS, CDR2 YFSETQ. V lost 0 bases, J lost 0 bases, and 6 bases stayed unmatched. The CDR3 sequence: CASSLGGTASSYEQYF. DNA for the CDR3: TGCGCCAGCAGCTTGGGTGGGACAGCGAGCTCCTACGAGCAGTACTTC. Full variable domain (rest looked up from reference TRBV5-1 and TRBJ2-7): KAGVTQTPRYLIKTRGQQVTLSCSPISGHRSVSWYQQTPGQGLQFLFEYFSETQRNKGNFPGRFSGRQFSNSRSEMNVSTLELGDSALYLCASSLGGTASSYEQYFGPGTRLTVT.

The V gene is TRBV28, the J gene TRBJ2-3; no clear D. This CDR3 comprises 13 residues. Per the germline V gene, CDR1 is MDHEN and CDR2 is SYDVKM. The germline V and J ends were trimmed by 10 bases and 4 bases, with 15 bases remaining between them. CDR3 sequence (DNA): TGTGCCACCGAACATCAAAACGCAGATACGCAGTATTTT. It encodes CATEHQNADTQYF. The full variable domain, rest sourced from reference TRBV28 and TRBJ2-3, is DVKVTQSSRYLVKRTGEKVFLECVQDMDHENMFWYRQDPGLGLRLIYFSYDVKMKEKGDIPEGYSVSREKKERFSLILESASTNQTSMYLCATEHQNADTQYFGPGTRLTVL.

The chain is built from TRBV28 and TRBJ2-3, with 9 bases fitting TRBD2. Per the germline V gene, CDR1 is MDHEN and CDR2 is SYDVKM. Germline trimming cut 2 bases from V and 5 bases from J; bases unmatched to any gene: 20. The CDR3 is made up of 20 amino acids. The CDR3 sequence: CASSLPSSYGASGIKDTQYF. The CDR3, as DNA: TGTGCCAGCAGTTTACCCTCCTCTTACGGGGCTAGCGGGATTAAAGATACGCAGTATTTT.

The chain recombines TRBV30 with TRBJ1-1; D possibly corresponds to TRBD1 (6 bases). There are 11 residues in the CDR3. The germline V gene has CDR1 GTSNPN and CDR2 SVGIG (reference sequence). Deletions cut 2 bases from V and 7 bases from J, with 8 bases between. CDR3 amino acids: CAWSFRGEAFF. Written as DNA, the CDR3 is TGTGCCTGGAGTTTCAGGGGTGAAGCTTTCTTT.

The chain employs TRBV5-1 and TRBJ2-7; 8 bases map to TRBD1. J lost 2 bases, V lost 4 bases, and 8 bases had no gene match. The CDR3 loop spans 15 amino acids. Germline V gives CDR1 SGHRS, CDR2 YFSETQ. The CDR3 nucleotides read TGCGCCAGCAGCCCAGGCCACAGGGGGACCTACGAGCAGTACTTC. Its protein product is CASSPGHRGTYEQYF.

The chain is built from TRBV6-5 and TRBJ1-2; D not certain. The length of the CDR3 is 15 residues. Germline values: CDR1 MNHEY, CDR2 SVGAGI. The V and J ends lost 0 bases and 7 bases respectively, with 15 bases between them. CDR3 nucleotides: TGTGCCAGCAGTTACTCCTTCCGAGAGGAGGGTGGCTACACCTTC. Residues: CASSYSFREEGGYTF.

This chain uses TRBV4-1 with TRBJ1-2, with D possibly TRBD1 on 5 matching bases. Germline V gives CDR1 MGHRA, CDR2 YSYEKL. This CDR3 contains 14 residues. V was clipped by 1 base and J by 4 bases, with 10 bases between them. For the CDR3, the DNA is TGCGCCAGCAGCCAAGTGGGGCAGTCCTATGGCTACACCTTC. It yields the protein CASSQVGQSYGYTF.